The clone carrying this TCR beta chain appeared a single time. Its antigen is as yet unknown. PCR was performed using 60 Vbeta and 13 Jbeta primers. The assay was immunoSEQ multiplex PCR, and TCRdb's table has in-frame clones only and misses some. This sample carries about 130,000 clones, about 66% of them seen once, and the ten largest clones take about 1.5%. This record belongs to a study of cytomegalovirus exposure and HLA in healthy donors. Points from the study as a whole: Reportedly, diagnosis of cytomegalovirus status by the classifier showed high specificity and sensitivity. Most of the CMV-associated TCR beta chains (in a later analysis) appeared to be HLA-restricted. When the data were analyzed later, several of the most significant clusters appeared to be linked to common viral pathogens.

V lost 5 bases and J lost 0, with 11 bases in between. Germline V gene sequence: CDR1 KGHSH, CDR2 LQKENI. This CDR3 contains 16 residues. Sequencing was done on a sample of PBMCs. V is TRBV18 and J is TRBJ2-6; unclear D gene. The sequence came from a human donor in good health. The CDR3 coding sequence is TGTGCCAGCTCATCGACAAGTTACTCTGGGGCCAACGTCCTGACTTTC. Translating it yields CASSSTSYSGANVLTF.